This T cell receptor beta chain was identified in a study of cytomegalovirus exposure and HLA in healthy donors. Whole-study findings and limits: CMV antigen specificity of three CMV-associated chains was confirmed in vitro. Reportedly, a later analysis found an Asian-associated ancestry cluster had fewer N-insertions than the roughly 700-donor mean.

A remark on this clone: Its antigen is undetermined.

PCR used 60 Vbeta primers and 13 Jbeta primers. Methods used by the authors: As a later analysis found, there were tens of millions of unique TCR beta chains, of which around 9.9 million were shared. Sequencing was performed with immunoSEQ multiplex PCR; in TCRdb, only in-frame clones are kept and a portion is missing. That table furnishes V, J and clone size, whereas the DNA furnished D and trimming. Here the sample spans approximately 180,000 clones, approximately 80% being singletons. The CDR3 length is 13 residues. Per germline, CDR1 SQVTM and CDR2 ANQGSEA. V lost 5 bases, J lost 0 bases, and 2 bases stayed unmatched.

The receptor was derived from a woman aged 18-35 years in good health and CMV-seropositive. The chain has TRBV29-1 and TRBJ2-3, with 7 positions matching TRBD2. Input material: PBMCs. This CDR3 is CSVQRGSTDTQYF. In DNA, the CDR3 is TGCAGCGTTCAGCGGGGCAGCACAGATACGCAGTATTTT.